This T cell receptor beta chain derives from a study of blood T cell repertoires in COVID-19. The CDR3 extends over 12 amino acids. Trimming removed 2 bases at V and 13 bases at J, with 12 bases between. Profiling relied on immunoSEQ multiplex PCR, and the TCRdb table lists in-frame clones only, not all of them. The sample yields 130,000 to 150,000 clones, roughly 84% seen once. The sample was PBMCs or T cells enriched from blood (not recorded which). The chain joins TRBV12-3 or TRBV12-4 to TRBJ2-1; possible D gene TRBD2, 6 bases. The source is a woman aged 50 to 60 who had been exposed to COVID-19. The CDR3 DNA reads as TGTGCCAGCAGTTTAAGGAGGGGCCTTCAGTTCTTC. Amino acids: CASSLRRGLQFF.